This TCR beta chain was sequenced during a study of PD-L1 blockade in urothelial cancer (dated by TCRdb to 2015 to 2018). About the full investigation: Therapy was started in 2014 for all patients, and atezolizumab 1,200 mg was administered intravenously every 3 weeks. About 10 patients reached durable clinical benefit, while some 20 patients did not. Somatic, immune and clinical correlates of response to PD-L1 blockade with atezolizumab in urothelial cancer were the focus of an exploratory multi-omic analysis. An ECOG performance status of 0 or 1 was recorded for the patients, and 0 to 3 prior chemotherapy regimens had been received by the patients. Blood samples were analyzed 3 weeks after the start of treatment (second dose) and 6 weeks after the start of treatment. Durable clinical benefit meant progression-free survival longer than 6 months, and TCR features were also tested against progression-free and overall survival. In the same patients who had TCR sequencing, pretreatment tumors also underwent whole exome sequencing and RNA sequencing. Pretreatment tumor samples, along with matched peripheral blood serially collected before and after atezolizumab treatment, were subjected to TCR sequencing. Blood samples gave median yields of about 150,000 T cells and 83,000 or so unique TCRs, along with a median clonality of about 0.084. Around 29 patients had pretreatment blood TCR-seq, about 25 had at least one posttreatment blood collection, and about 25 had tumor TCR-seq. Twenty-five of 29 patients were males with bladder-origin urothelial cancer, and 18 of 29 reported a prior smoking history.

Based on the germline V gene (reference sequence), the CDR1 and CDR2 sequences are LNHDA and SQIVND. Deletion took 8 bases off V and 3 bases off J, with a span of 16 bases between the germline ends. The CDR3 numbers 14 residues from cysteine through phenylalanine. Only CDR3 DNA is held: 42 bases, read in frame from base 1. This sample's time point label indicates: pretreatment peripheral blood. A cohort of 25 to 30 patients with locally advanced or metastatic urothelial carcinoma, treated at Memorial Sloan Kettering on a trial protocol, was included. Peripheral blood mononuclear cells were collected pretreatment and during treatment, at between 1 and 8 total time points per patient. The Qiagen DNeasy Blood extraction kit was used to purify genomic DNA from total PBMCs and from tumor samples. Collected pretreatment and during treatment, PBMCs were isolated and stored as previously described. This clone has only a few counts. The target of this receptor is not known. Base qualities are not at hand, and no much larger clone is one base apart.

Overall study results and their limits: Greater expansion of tumor-associated TCR clones in peripheral blood 3 weeks after the start of treatment was observed in patients with durable benefit (n ≈ 22, p = 0.022). A pretreatment peripheral blood TCR clonality below the median was linked to improved progression-free and overall survival. Because the sample size was small (n ≈ 27) and many exploratory analyses were performed, the results are intended to be hypothesis-generating.

Synthetic TCR analog templates were spiked into each PCR so that absolute template abundance could be estimated from read counts. TCRbeta CDR3 regions were amplified from genomic DNA with bias-controlled V and J gene primers using the immunoSEQ assay. Rearranged TCRbeta segments were sequenced at approximately 20X coverage. For the original study's pipeline: Clustering was used to correct sequencing errors, and CDR3s were annotated against IMGT to assign V, D and J genes. Downstream analyses used only productive TCRbeta rearrangements, leaving out any out-of-frame or stop-codon sequences. Clonality was computed as one minus Shannon entropy normalized by the log of the number of unique productive sequences. Clones differing between time points or between blood and tumor were identified by Fisher's exact test with Benjamini-Hochberg correction at adjusted p below 0.01. TCRdb limited this immuneACCESS table to in-frame rearrangements with V and J called. A share of clones is missing; checked studies link under half to unresolved V genes, and the rest is unexplained. That table supplies the V and J calls and clone size; D and trimming were determined from the DNA. The sample contains approximately 47,000 clones, more than 75% of them found a single time. Jointly, the top ten make up roughly 1.8% of the sample.

The chain is made from TRBV19 and TRBJ1-1; no confident D gene assignment can be made. This receptor was taken from a man between 45 and 60 years old with urothelial cancer. This specimen was PBMCs, taken around atezolizumab (anti-PD-L1) treatment. The CDR3 region reads CASVRRETYTEAFF. The DNA reads TGTGCCAGTGTTCGTCGGGAAACGTACACTGAAGCTTTCTTT.